The sequence of this T cell receptor (beta chain) was determined in a study of shared clonotypes between healthy human individuals. From CD4+ cells came CD45RA+ naive and CD45RA-negative memory subsets. Looked up from germline, CDR1 is SGHAT and CDR2 is FQNNGV. V shed 5 bases, J shed 6 bases, and the junction held 4 bases outside the gene matches. CDR3 size: 14 residues. Genomic DNA (from each subset) was split evenly across several immunoSEQ plates. As originally analysed: Junction-only immunoSEQ sequences carried no quality scores, so filtering differed. Here immunoSEQ multiplex PCR was the method, and the copy in TCRdb shows in-frame clones only, minus some. D and trimming were read from the DNA, whereas the V and J calls and clone size are those reported in that table. The sample records millions of clones, 85% to 95% being singletons.

The sample taken for sequencing was naive CD4+ T cells sorted from blood. As for subset: CD45RA+ positively selected. The source is a man between 18 and 35 years old in good health. The genes are TRBV11-2 and TRBJ1-4, with 9 bases identical to TRBD1. In DNA form, the CDR3 reads TGTGCCAGCAGCCTCGGGACAGGGTATGAAAAACTGTTTTTT. This codes for CASSLGTGYEKLFF.